Listed below are T cell receptor beta chains from one sample, sequenced in a study of OX40 agonist ivuxolimab in advanced cancers. Sequencing used immunoSEQ multiplex PCR; TCRdb keeps in-frame clones, though not all of them. The sample carries roughly 80,000 clones, about 92% recorded once. Here the sequenced sample was CD4+ or CD8+ T cells sorted from blood, taken in a trial of the OX40 agonist ivuxolimab. These receptors came from an adult with an advanced solid tumor such as melanoma, head and neck, liver or kidney cancer. CDR3s include the opening cysteine and the closing phenylalanine or tryptophan.

TRBV5-1 | CASSRLAGPQETQYF
TRBV23-1 | CASSQNNDPRQGNNEKLFF
TRBV5-6 | CASSLEGQLSYGYTF
TRBV13 | CASSLNLYEQFF
TRBV5-1 | CASSLTGAQLNTEAFF
TRBV4-3 | CASSPSMTGATYEQYF
TRBV7-9 | CASSLSGNEQFF
TRBV11-1 | CAIPLRGATYNEQFF
TRBV11-1 | CASSFPRDRGPRELFF
TRBV15 | CATSPDFPGQANEKLFF
TRBV4-2 | CASSPPGDYGYTF
TRBV4-3 | CASSPDRKDPRREQYF
TRBV5-8 | CASSALGGYTF
TRBV4-1 | CASSQRASGTYNEQFF
TRBV28 | CASSFQGSNEQFF
TRBV9 | CASSVGTGGIQPQHF
TRBV11-2 | CASSYPGGDTEAFF
TRBV7-9 | CASRGGGNIQYF
TRBV9 | CASQWTPNTGELFF
TRBV4-3 | CASSQVRGDYEQYF
TRBV6-6 | CASSFSAASLQETQYF
TRBV9 | CASSPAGTGAYEQYF
TRBV5-6 | CASSYMNLGLTGELFF
TRBV27 | CASSETGLAGGLSIYEQYF
TRBV7-3 | CASSLSGKNEQFF
TRBV19 | CASSISVPGDGEQYF
TRBV28 | CASSLGVAEYEQYF
TRBV11-2 | CASSLMDRGITEAFF
TRBV5-8 | CASSFGGAAYNEQFF
TRBV9 | CASSVARF
TRBV4-3 | CASSPGTAGRAEQYF
TRBV19 | CASSIDPPGNGEKLFF
TRBV6-1 | CASRQTGMGTEAFF
TRBV27 | CASSPGTGPYEQYF
TRBV19 | CASSPGTGTYEQYF
TRBV28 | CASSLRKTGGSEAFF
TRBV27 | CASSFRDGPYEQYF
TRBV5-6 | CALSRAGGRREQFF
TRBV5-6 | CASSLEFGDRYQETQYF
TRBV4-3 | CASSLLLLPRVAGEDQYF
TRBV6-5 | CASSYGVGDTYNEQFF